This TCR beta chain came from a study of blood T cell repertoires in COVID-19. Participants were aged about 18 to 89 years from about 25 US areas. Clones were sequenced by immunoSEQ multiplex PCR, and TCRdb holds only the in-frame ones, with some missing. There are approximately 290,000 clones in the sample; around 91% occur only once, and 3.5% to 4.5% lies in the top ten. The sequence derives from a woman in her late teens or twenties with acute COVID-19. The source material was PBMCs or T cells enriched from blood (not recorded which).

DNA of the CDR3: TGTGCCATCAGTGACCCAGTGGGACAGAAAGCCTCTGGGGCCAACGTCCTGACTTTC. Its translation is CAISDPVGQKASGANVLTF. This chain links TRBV10-3 with TRBJ2-6; 7 bases match TRBD1. This CDR3 contains 19 residues. Germline assignment: CDR1 ENHRY and CDR2 SYGVKD. The trim removed 3 bases at V and 0 bases at J, leaving 11 bases unmatched.